This entry concerns a single T cell receptor (beta chain). Its antigen is unidentified. This sample is drawn from a study of vaccination and CD4 T cells after COVID-19. This sample's treatment: approximately 9-day PBMC culture with coronavirus spike peptide pools or control peptides (ViraFEST assay). The collection of CD4+ T cells from the unexposed donor took place before the COVID-19 pandemic (2011-2018). Expanded clonotypes were found by TCR sequencing after peptide-pool stimulation (ViraFEST). On days 3 and 7, half the medium was swapped for fresh IL-2-containing medium. Once obtained from cultured CD4+ T cells, the DNA was sequenced using the Oncomine TCR Beta short-read assay. TCRdb independently ran MiXCR on the PCR reads; one entry per CDR3 protein. The sample shows 7,000 or so distinct CDR3 sequences, less than 35% of them seen only once. General observations from the study: This study had few convalescent patients and no early post-infection samples.

The sequenced sample consisted of CD4+ T cells from blood, cultured in vitro. The clonotype originates from a human donor in good health.

CDR3 residues: CASSKDRGSNTIYF. The CDR3 nucleotides are TGTGCCAGCAGTAAGGACAGGGGGTCGAACACCATATATTTT. The gene calls are TRBV6-1 and TRBJ1-3; TRBD1 matches 10 bases. CDR1 is MNHNS, CDR2 SASEGT, per germline. The V gene end was trimmed by 5 bases and the J gene end by 7 bases; junction bases not matched to a gene: 5. The CDR3 covers 14 residues.